These 5 T cell receptor beta chains came from one sample sequenced in a study of T cells in localized non-small cell lung cancer. The data were produced by immunoSEQ multiplex PCR, yet TCRdb's version contains in-frame clones alone and is incomplete. Among approximately 1,600 clones listed, roughly 21% were seen once. Sequencing used normal lung tissue next to the tumor, obtained before any cancer treatment. These receptors were collected from a woman aged 40-75 years with stage III squamous cell lung carcinoma.

The J gene is TRBJ2-1, the V gene TRBV29-1; D assignment may be TRBD1 or TRBD2 (7 bases each). This CDR3 spans 15 amino acids. Trimming removed 5 bases at V and 9 bases at J, with 23 bases between. Germline values: CDR1 SQVTM, CDR2 ANQGSEA. CDR3 sequence: CSVRPGGAGVSEQFF. In DNA, the CDR3 is TGCAGCGTTCGCCCAGGGGGTGCGGGGGTGAGTGAGCAGTTCTTC.

This clone was counted only a few times. V gene TRBV6-8 combines with J gene TRBJ2-5; TRBD1 matches 8 bases. V shed 6 bases and J 5 bases; nucleotides not matched to a gene: 11. The germline V gene has CDR1 MNHGY and CDR2 SAAAGT. The CDR3 is 15 amino acids. CDR3 bases: TGTGCCAGCAGGGACAGGGTCGCTCGTTTGGAGACCCAGTACTTC. Translated, it gives CASRDRVARLETQYF.

This chain connects TRBV18 to TRBJ2-3; D gene unclear. V was clipped by 3 bases and J by 0 bases, with 4 bases between them. The CDR3 consists of 13 residues. Looked up from germline, CDR1 is KGHSH and CDR2 is LQKENI. Here the CDR3 reads CASSPSSTDTQYF. CDR3 nucleotide sequence: TGTGCCAGCTCACCGTCAAGCACAGATACGCAGTATTTT.

On this clone: Its ends do not fully match the called genes, so a read error is possible. This chain joins TRBV6-7 and TRBJ2-7; 8 nucleotides match TRBD1. TRBV6-7 carries the ORF label, with uncertain function. The CDR3 length is 11 residues. CDR3 region: CATSLGTGVVF. The CDR3 DNA follows: TGTGCCACCAGTCTAGGGACAGGCGTCGTCTTC.

V and J are TRBV29-1 and TRBJ1-2; no clear D gene. This CDR3 has 15 residues. Trimming left V 6 bases short and J 1 base short, with 18 bases between. CDR1 SQVTM and CDR2 ANQGSEA come from the germline V gene. In nucleotides, the CDR3 is TGCAGCGTCCTTCTCGGGGAGGCGGGTAACTATGGCTACACCTTC. It encodes CSVLLGEAGNYGYTF.